This T cell receptor beta chain stems from a study of T cell responses to AZD1222 COVID-19 vaccine. The study pooled second doses at about 4 or about 12 weeks. Whole-study findings and limits: No repertoire was sampled before or during the peak T cell response, only after it. Reports say nearly half of spike-specific TCRs go after unmutated variant regions. Among vaccine-associated CD4 TCRs, coverage spanned spike, with dominance at 160-218 and 743-854.

Using immunoSEQ multiplex PCR, the repertoire was profiled, and TCRdb retains in-frame clones only, with some absent. The sample gives under 150,000 clones, around 89% of which show up once; 6.5% is in the top ten. As regards this clone: The antigen remains unidentified.

The CDR3 consists of 14 residues. V was clipped by 0 bases and J by 5 bases, with 10 bases between them. Per germline, CDR1 LGHDT and CDR2 YNNKEL (reference sequence). The sequences come from peripheral blood, collected 28 days after the second AZD1222 dose. This TCR came from an adult who received the AZD1222 COVID-19 vaccine. The chain combines TRBV3-1 (or the pseudogene TRBV3-2) with TRBJ2-5, with a possible D match to TRBD1 (6 bases). CDR3 coding DNA: TGTGCCAGCAGCCAAGATGGGGGCCCGGAGACCCAGTACTTC. Translating gives CASSQDGGPETQYF.